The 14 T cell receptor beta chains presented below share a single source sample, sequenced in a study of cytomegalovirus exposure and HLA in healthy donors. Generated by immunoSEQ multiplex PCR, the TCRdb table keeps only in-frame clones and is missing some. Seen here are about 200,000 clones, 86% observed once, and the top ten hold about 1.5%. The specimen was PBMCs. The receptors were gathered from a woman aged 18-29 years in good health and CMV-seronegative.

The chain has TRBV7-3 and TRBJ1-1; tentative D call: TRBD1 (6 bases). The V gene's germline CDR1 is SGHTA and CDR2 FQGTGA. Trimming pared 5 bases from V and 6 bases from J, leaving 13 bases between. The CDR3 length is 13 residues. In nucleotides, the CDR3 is TGTGCCAGCAGCCCAACAGGGTACGCTGAAGCTTTCTTT. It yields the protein CASSPTGYAEAFF.

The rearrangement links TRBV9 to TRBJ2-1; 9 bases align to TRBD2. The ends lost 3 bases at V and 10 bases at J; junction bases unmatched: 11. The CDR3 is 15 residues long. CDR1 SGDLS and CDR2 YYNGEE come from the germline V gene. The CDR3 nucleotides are TGTGCCAGCAGCGGCCCTAGCGGGGTGGGAGTGGAGCAGTTCTTC. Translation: CASSGPSGVGVEQFF.

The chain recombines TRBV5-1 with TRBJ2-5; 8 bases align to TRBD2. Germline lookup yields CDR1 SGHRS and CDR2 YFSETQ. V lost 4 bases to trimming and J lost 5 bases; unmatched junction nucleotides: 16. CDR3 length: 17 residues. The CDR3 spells CASSNPGMRGDKETQYF. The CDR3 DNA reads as TGCGCCAGCAGCAACCCGGGCATGCGGGGGGATAAGGAGACCCAGTACTTC.

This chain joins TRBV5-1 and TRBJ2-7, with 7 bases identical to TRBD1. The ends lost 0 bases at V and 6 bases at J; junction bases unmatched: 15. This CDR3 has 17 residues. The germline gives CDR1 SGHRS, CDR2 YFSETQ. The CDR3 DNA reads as TGCGCCAGCAGCTTGGGACAGGGAACGATAGCTCCTACCGAGCAGTACTTC. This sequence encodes CASSLGQGTIAPTEQYF.

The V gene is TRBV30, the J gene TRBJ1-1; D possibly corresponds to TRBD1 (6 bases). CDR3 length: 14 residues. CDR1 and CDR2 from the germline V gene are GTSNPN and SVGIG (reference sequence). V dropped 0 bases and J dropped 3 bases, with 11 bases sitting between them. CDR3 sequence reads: CAWSVLRGYTEAFF. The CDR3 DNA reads TGTGCCTGGAGTGTACTCAGGGGTTACACTGAAGCTTTCTTT.

CDR3 amino acids: CASSPRQGAVNTEAFF. CDR3 in DNA: TGCGCCAGCAGCCCAAGACAGGGGGCCGTGAACACTGAAGCTTTCTTT. The chain has TRBV5-1 and TRBJ1-1, with TRBD1 identical over 10 bases. V shed 4 bases, J shed 0 bases, and the junction held 6 bases outside the gene matches. The CDR3 loop spans 16 amino acids. Germline V lookup: CDR1 SGHRS, CDR2 YFSETQ.

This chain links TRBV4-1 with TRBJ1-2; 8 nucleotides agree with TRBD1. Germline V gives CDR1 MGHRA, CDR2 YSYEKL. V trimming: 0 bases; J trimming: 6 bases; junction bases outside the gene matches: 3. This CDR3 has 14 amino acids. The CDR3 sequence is CASSQDRTGNGYTF. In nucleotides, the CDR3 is TGCGCCAGCAGCCAAGACCGGACAGGGAATGGCTACACCTTC.

CDR3 region: CSVAGDGYTF. DNA for the CDR3: TGCAGCGTTGCGGGGGACGGCTACACCTTC. The chain employs TRBV29-1 and TRBJ1-2, with a tentative D call TRBD1 (5 bases). Germline V gives CDR1 SQVTM, CDR2 ANQGSEA. The CDR3 contains 10 residues. V was cut by 4 bases and J by 8 bases, with 8 bases left in between.

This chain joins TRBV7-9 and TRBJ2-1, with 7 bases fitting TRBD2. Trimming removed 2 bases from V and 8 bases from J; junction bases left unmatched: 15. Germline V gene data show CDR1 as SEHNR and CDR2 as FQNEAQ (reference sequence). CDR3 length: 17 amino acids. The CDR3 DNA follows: TGTGCCAGCAGCTTATTAGGGCCAGCGGGATCTGACGATGAGCAGTTCTTC. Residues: CASSLLGPAGSDDEQFF.

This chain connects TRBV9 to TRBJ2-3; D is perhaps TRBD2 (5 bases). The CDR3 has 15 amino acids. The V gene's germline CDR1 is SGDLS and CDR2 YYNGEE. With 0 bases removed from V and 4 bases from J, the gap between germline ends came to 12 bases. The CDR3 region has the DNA TGTGCCAGCAGCGTAGTTGTCCTAGCCGCAGATACGCAGTATTTT. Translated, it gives CASSVVVLAADTQYF.

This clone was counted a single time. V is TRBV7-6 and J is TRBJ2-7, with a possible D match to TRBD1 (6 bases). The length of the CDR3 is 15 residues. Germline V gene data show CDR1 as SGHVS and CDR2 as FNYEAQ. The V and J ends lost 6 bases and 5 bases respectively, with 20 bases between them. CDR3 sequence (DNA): TGTGCCAGCAGTCCCCCCCCCACAGGGAACAACGAGCAGTACTTC. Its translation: CASSPPPTGNNEQYF.

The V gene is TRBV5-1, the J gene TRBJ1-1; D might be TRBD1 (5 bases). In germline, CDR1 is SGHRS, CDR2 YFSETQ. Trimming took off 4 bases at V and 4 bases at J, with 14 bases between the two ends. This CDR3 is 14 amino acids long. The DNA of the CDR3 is TGCGCCAGCAGCGCCCAGGTGGGGGGCACTGAAGCTTTCTTT. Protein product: CASSAQVGGTEAFF.

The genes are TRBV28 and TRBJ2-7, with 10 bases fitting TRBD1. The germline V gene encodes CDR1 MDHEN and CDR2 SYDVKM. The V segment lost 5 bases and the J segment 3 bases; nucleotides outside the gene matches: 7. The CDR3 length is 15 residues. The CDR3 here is CASSTPTGGVYEQYF. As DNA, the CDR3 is TGTGCCAGCAGTACCCCGACAGGGGGCGTCTACGAGCAGTACTTC. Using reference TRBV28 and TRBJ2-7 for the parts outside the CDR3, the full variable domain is DVKVTQSSRYLVKRTGEKVFLECVQDMDHENMFWYRQDPGLGLRLIYFSYDVKMKEKGDIPEGYSVSREKKERFSLILESASTNQTSMYLCASSTPTGGVYEQYFGPGTRLTVT.

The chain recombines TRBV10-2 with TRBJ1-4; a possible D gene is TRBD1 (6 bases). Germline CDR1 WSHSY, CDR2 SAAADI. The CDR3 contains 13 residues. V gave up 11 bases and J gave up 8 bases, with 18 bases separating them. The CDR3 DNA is TGCGCCGCAAGGGACACGAGAAAGGAAAAACTGTTTTTT. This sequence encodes CAARDTRKEKLFF.